Described below is a single T cell receptor (beta chain) sequence and its context. What antigen it recognizes has not been identified. No base-level quality is on record; no much larger clone is a single base apart. V loses 2 bases, J loses 0 bases, and the germline ends lie 10 bases apart. For CDR1 and CDR2, the germline V gene lists MRHNA and SNTAGT. The CDR3 numbers 15 residues from cysteine through phenylalanine. The only DNA kept is the CDR3, 45 bases in frame from the first base. TCRbeta CDR3 regions were amplified from genomic DNA by means of the immunoSEQ Assay, a bias-controlled multiplex PCR. Under the source paper's analysis protocol: Within the assay, amplification of reference gene primers was used to estimate how many nucleated cells each sample contained. To quantify the absolute abundance of each unique TCRbeta CDR3 rearrangement, sequence reads were collapsed and filtered. For each sample, productive Simpson clonality was calculated as the square root of Simpson's diversity index over productive rearrangements. The clones in this table, taken by TCRdb from immuneACCESS, are in-frame only. Not every clone is retained; where verified, under half of the shortfall comes from an unresolved V gene, and the cause of the rest is unknown. That table furnishes V, J and clone size, whereas the DNA furnished D and trimming. The sample records 250,000 or so clones, 85% to 95% of which are singletons. The top ten clones comprise more than 0.8% of the sample.

One collaborating source in Seattle enrolled patients during active infection and followed them longitudinally through the course of disease. The collaborating institutions used their own protocols to collect whole blood in K2EDTA tubes. For TCRbeta analysis, collaborators shipped samples as frozen whole blood, isolated PBMCs, or DNA extracted from either of those sample types. This sample was taken from a study of blood T cell repertoires in COVID-19 (TCRdb year 2020). Background on the whole study: Collaborator samples came from the United States, Italy and Spain and covered acute and convalescent phases of COVID-19. A freely available public database, intended as a resource for researchers studying the immune response to SARS-CoV-2, is where the repertoires were released. The samples were drawn from two sources: the first 160 participants of the ongoing ImmuneRACE study, and 1,200 or so subjects contributed by 6 global collaborators. The sample metadata nearly always contained a de-identified subject ID, COVID-19 status, age in years and sex. Where available, HLA class I and class II types were obtained from metadata supplied by the sample provider rather than from assay-based typing. Subjects who had been exposed to COVID-19, were actively infected with it, or had recovered from it provided the deeply sampled blood TCRbeta repertoires that made up the dataset. The material from the prospective study consisted of cDNA or gDNA derived from T cells, B-cell-depleted T cells, or PBMCs. The study at large found these results: How much clinical and demographic metadata was included differed by source and by participant, and the metadata was provided uncurated.

This chain is built from TRBV6-4 and TRBJ1-2, with TRBD1 perhaps the D gene, on 5 matching bases. The TCR comes from a man aged 30 to 45 with COVID-19, enrolled during active disease. The sequenced sample consisted of peripheral blood. CDR3 reads: CASSDGGAANYGYTF. The nucleotides are TGTGCCAGCAGTGACGGCGGGGCAGCTAACTATGGCTACACCTTC.